This TCR beta chain was retrieved from a study of OX40 agonist ivuxolimab in advanced cancers. The overall study: Patients were given ivuxolimab, an antibody that agonizes OX40 (CD134). Allowance was made for prior anti-PD-1, anti-PD-L1 or anti-CTLA-4 therapy, and roughly 40% had some. Study results and limitations: It was also the case that some nonresponders had low normalized T-cell clonal expansion. Both blood CD4+ and CD8+ T cells showed clonal growth by week 6 at 0.1 to 3.0 mg/kg.

Trimming at V came to 3 bases and at J to 1 base, leaving 2 bases not matched to a gene. CDR1 and CDR2 (germline): LGHNT, FRNRAP. The CDR3 totals 14 residues. Concerning this clone: Its antigen remains unidentified.

Some clones are missing from TCRdb's copy, which holds only in-frame ones; the method was immunoSEQ multiplex PCR. The table records roughly 92,000 clones, approximately 80% of them present only once. The sequence came from an adult with an advanced solid tumor such as melanoma, head and neck, liver or kidney cancer. Specimen: CD4+ or CD8+ T cells sorted from blood, collected in a trial of the OX40 agonist ivuxolimab. This chain joins TRBV12-5 and TRBJ2-5; 7 bases agree with TRBD2. In nucleotides, the CDR3 is TGTGCTAGTGGTTTACCTAGCGGCCAAGAGACCCAGTACTTC. It codes for CASGLPSGQETQYF.